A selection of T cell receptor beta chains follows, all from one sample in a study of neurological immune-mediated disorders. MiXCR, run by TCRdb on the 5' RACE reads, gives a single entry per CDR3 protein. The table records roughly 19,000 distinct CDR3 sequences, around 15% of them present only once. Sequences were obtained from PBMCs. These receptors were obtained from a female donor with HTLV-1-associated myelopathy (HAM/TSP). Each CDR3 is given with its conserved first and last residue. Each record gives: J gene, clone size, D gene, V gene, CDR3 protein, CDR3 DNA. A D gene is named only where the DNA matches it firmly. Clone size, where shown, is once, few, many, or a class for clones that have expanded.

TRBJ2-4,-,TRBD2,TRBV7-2,CASSLVLRTSGGAENIQYF,TGTGCCAGCAGCTTAGTTTTGAGGACTAGCGGGGGGGCCGAAAACATTCAGTACTTC
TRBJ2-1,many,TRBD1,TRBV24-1,CATSGDRGHEQFF,TGTGCCACCAGTGGGGACAGGGGTCATGAGCAGTTCTTC
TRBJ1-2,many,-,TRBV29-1,CSVNPISYGYTF,TGCAGCGTCAACCCGATAAGCTATGGCTACACCTTC
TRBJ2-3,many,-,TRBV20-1,CSAEERTDTQYF,TGCAGTGCCGAGGAAAGGACAGATACGCAGTATTTT
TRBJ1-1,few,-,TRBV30,CAWSYRDGAFF,TGTGCCTGGAGTTACAGGGATGGTGCTTTCTTT
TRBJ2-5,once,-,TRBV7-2,CASSLWGPPYQETQYF,TGTGCCAGCAGCTTATGGGGACCACCATACCAAGAGACCCAGTACTTC
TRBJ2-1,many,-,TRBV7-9,CASSLVAGQFYNEQFF,TGTGCCAGCAGCTTAGTGGCGGGACAGTTCTACAATGAGCAGTTCTTC
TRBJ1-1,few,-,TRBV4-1,CASSQLGRTEAFF,TGCGCCAGCAGCCAATTGGGACGCACTGAAGCTTTCTTT
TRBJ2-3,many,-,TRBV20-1,CSARDRFSGRADTQYF,TGCAGTGCTAGAGATCGCTTTAGCGGCCGGGCAGATACGCAGTATTTT
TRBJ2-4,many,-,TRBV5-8,CASSLQGQRDPYF,TGTGCCAGCAGCCTCCAGGGGCAAAGGGACCCCTACTTC
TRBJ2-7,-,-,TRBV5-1,CAIIAEGGEYEQYF,TGCGCTATCATCGCAGAGGGGGGTGAATACGAGCAGTACTTC
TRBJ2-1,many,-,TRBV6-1,CATSGTDEYNEQFF,TGTGCCACCTCCGGGACGGACGAATACAATGAGCAGTTCTTC
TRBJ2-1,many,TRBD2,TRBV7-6,CASSLGGGKTWFF,TGTGCCAGCAGCCTCGGGGGGGGTAAGACCTGGTTCTTC
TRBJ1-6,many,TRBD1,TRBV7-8,CASSQTGGWSPLHF,TGTGCCAGCAGCCAAACAGGGGGCTGGTCACCCCTCCACTTT
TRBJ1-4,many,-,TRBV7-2,CASSFSNGPNEKLFF,TGTGCCAGCAGCTTTAGTAATGGGCCTAATGAAAAACTGTTTTTT
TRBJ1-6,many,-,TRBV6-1,CASLRGVPVTGSSGIHF,TGTGCCAGCCTCCGGGGGGTACCGGTGACAGGATCTTCGGGGATCCACTTT
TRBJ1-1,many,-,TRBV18,CASSPVPNTEAFF,TGTGCCAGCTCACCAGTGCCGAACACTGAAGCTTTCTTT
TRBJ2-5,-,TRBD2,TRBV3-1,CASSYPAGFQETQYF,TGTGCCAGCAGCTACCCAGCGGGGTTCCAAGAGACCCAGTACTTC
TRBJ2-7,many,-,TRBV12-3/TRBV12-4,CASSLSGGSLYEQYF,TGTGCCAGCAGTTTATCTGGAGGGTCACTCTACGAGCAGTACTTC
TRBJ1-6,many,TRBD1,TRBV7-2,CASSNRQGGSPLHF,TGTGCCAGCAGCAACCGACAGGGAGGTTCACCCCTCCACTTT
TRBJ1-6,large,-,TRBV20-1,CSATTIGVNSPLHF,TGCAGTGCCACCACCATCGGGGTTAATTCACCCCTCCACTTT
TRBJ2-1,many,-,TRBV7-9,CASSPRRDEQFF,TGTGCCAGCAGCCCCCGGCGCGATGAGCAGTTCTTC
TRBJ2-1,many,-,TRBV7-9,CASSPDSNEQFF,TGTGCCAGCAGCCCCGATTCCAATGAGCAGTTCTTC
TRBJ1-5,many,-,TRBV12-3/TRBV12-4,CASSLNRQPQHF,TGTGCCAGCAGTTTAAATCGGCAGCCCCAGCATTTT
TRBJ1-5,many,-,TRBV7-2,CASSLGPNQPQHF,TGTGCCAGCAGCTTAGGCCCCAATCAGCCCCAGCATTTT
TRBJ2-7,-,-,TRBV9,CASSVGGGHSYEQYF,TGTGCCAGCAGCGTAGGCGGGGGACACTCCTACGAGCAGTACTTC
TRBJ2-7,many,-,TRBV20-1,CSARRDEQYF,TGCAGTGCTAGGAGGGACGAGCAGTACTTC
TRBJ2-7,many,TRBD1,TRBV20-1,CSALRDRAFYEQYF,TGCAGTGCCCTGCGGGACAGGGCTTTCTACGAGCAGTACTTC
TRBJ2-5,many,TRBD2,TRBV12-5,CASGSGRAETQYF,TGTGCTAGTGGATCGGGGAGGGCGGAGACCCAGTACTTC
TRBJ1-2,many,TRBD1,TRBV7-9,CASSLVTGDGYTF,TGTGCCAGCAGCTTAGTAACAGGGGATGGCTACACCTTC
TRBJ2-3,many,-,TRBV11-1,CASSLVVGLTSYTQYF,TGTGCCAGCAGCTTAGTAGTGGGACTTACCTCCTATACGCAGTATTTT
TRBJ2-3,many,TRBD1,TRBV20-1,CSARGQGGDTQYF,TGCAGTGCTCGCGGACAGGGGGGAGATACGCAGTATTTT
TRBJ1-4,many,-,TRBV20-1,CSARGATNEKLFF,TGCAGTGCTAGGGGAGCAACTAATGAAAAACTGTTTTTT
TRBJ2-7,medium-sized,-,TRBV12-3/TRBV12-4,CASSPDPGTEYEQYF,TGTGCCAGCAGTCCGGATCCCGGGACGGAATACGAGCAGTACTTC
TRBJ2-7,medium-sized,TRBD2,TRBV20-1,CSARRAGRSYEQYF,TGCAGTGCTAGGAGAGCGGGGCGCTCCTACGAGCAGTACTTC
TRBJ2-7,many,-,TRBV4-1,CASSQNTGSYEQYF,TGCGCCAGCAGCCAAAACACAGGGTCCTACGAGCAGTACTTC
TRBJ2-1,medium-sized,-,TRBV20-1,CSARTDLSYNEQFF,TGCAGTGCTAGGACCGATCTCTCCTACAATGAGCAGTTCTTC
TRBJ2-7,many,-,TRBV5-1,CASSLGAAYEQYF,TGCGCCAGCAGCTTAGGGGCCGCCTACGAGCAGTACTTC
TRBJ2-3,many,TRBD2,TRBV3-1,CASSTTSGMDTQYF,TGTGCCAGCAGCACGACTAGCGGGATGGATACGCAGTATTTT
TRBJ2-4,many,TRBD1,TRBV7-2,CASSLSGQGVLYIQYF,TGTGCCAGCAGCTTATCGGGACAGGGTGTTTTATACATTCAGTACTTC
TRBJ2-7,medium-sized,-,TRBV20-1,CSARRRQFYEQYF,TGCAGTGCAAGACGGAGACAGTTCTACGAGCAGTACTTC
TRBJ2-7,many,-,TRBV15,CATSREGGSYEQYF,TGTGCCACCAGCAGAGAGGGGGGTTCCTACGAGCAGTACTTC
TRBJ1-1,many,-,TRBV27,CASRSTAGRAFF,TGTGCCAGCAGATCCACGGCAGGGAGGGCTTTCTTT
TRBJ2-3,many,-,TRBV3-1,CASSQAGADTQYF,TGTGCCAGCAGCCAAGCAGGGGCAGATACGCAGTATTTT
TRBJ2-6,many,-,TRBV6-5,CASSTYPGVGANVLTF,TGTGCCAGCAGCACATACCCAGGGGTTGGGGCCAACGTCCTGACTTTC
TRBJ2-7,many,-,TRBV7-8,CASSLVSGGPIYEQYF,TGTGCCAGCAGCTTAGTATCGGGGGGCCCTATCTACGAGCAGTACTTC
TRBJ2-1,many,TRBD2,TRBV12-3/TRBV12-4,CASLSSSGRVGNEQFF,TGTGCCAGCCTTTCATCCAGCGGGAGAGTAGGCAATGAGCAGTTCTTC
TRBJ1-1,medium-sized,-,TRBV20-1,CSARDWVAGTEAFF,TGCAGTGCTAGAGACTGGGTTGCGGGCACTGAAGCTTTCTTT
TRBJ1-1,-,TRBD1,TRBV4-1,CASSQTFRGRVEAFF,TGCGCCAGCAGCCAAACGTTTAGGGGGCGGGTTGAAGCTTTCTTT
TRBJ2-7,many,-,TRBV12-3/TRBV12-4,CASSFAGGAGEQYF,TGTGCCAGCAGTTTTGCCGGGGGCGCGGGGGAGCAGTACTTC
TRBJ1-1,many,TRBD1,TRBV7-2,CASSSGQGVWTEAFF,TGTGCCAGCAGCTCCGGACAGGGAGTATGGACTGAAGCTTTCTTT
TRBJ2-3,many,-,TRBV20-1,CSADGGAETDTQYF,TGCAGTGCTGATGGGGGAGCGGAGACAGATACGCAGTATTTT
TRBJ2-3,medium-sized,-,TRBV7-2,CASSIPGTDTQYF,TGTGCCAGCAGCATCCCAGGCACAGATACGCAGTATTTT
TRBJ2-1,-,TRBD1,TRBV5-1,CASSQGQGSYNEQFF,TGCGCCAGCAGCCAGGGACAGGGTTCATACAATGAGCAGTTCTTC
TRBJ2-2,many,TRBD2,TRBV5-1,CASKAGASTGELFF,TGCGCCAGCAAAGCGGGAGCGAGTACCGGGGAGCTGTTTTTT
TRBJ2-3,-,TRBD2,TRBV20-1,CSARDRALREGPGDTQYF,TGCAGTGCTAGAGATCGAGCATTGCGGGAGGGTCCTGGAGATACGCAGTATTTT
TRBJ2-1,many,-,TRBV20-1,CSARDFYEGNEQFF,TGCAGTGCTAGAGATTTTTACGAGGGGAATGAGCAGTTCTTC
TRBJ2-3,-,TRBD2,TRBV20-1,CSARELGLSGSTNTQYF,TGCAGTGCTAGAGAATTAGGACTAAGCGGGAGCACAAATACGCAGTATTTT